These T cell receptor beta chains were read from a single sample in a study of blood T cell repertoires in COVID-19. The table came from immunoSEQ multiplex PCR; TCRdb's copy has only in-frame clones and leaves some out. Among 200,000 or so clones, roughly 82% were seen once, and the ten largest hold about 13%. Specimen: peripheral blood. The receptor set was obtained from a human donor in a cohort sampled during active COVID-19. Each CDR3 is given with its conserved first and last residue. The order of the fields is D gene, J gene, V gene, clone size, CDR3 protein, CDR3 DNA. D genes are given only for firm matches. Where a row states a size, it is once, few, many or the class of an expanded clone; other rows omit it.

d_call: TRBD2
j_call: TRBJ2-1
v_call: TRBV25-1
clone_size: .
cdr3_aa: CASSGGRGSYNEQFF
cdr3_nt: TGTGCCAGCAGTGGGGGGAGGGGCTCCTACAATGAGCAGTTCTTC

d_call: TRBD2
j_call: TRBJ2-1
v_call: TRBV10-1
clone_size: .
cdr3_aa: CASSKSGLAGFHEQFF
cdr3_nt: TGCGCCAGCAGTAAGTCGGGACTAGCGGGATTTCATGAGCAGTTCTTC

d_call: .
j_call: TRBJ2-3
v_call: TRBV3-1/TRBV3-2
clone_size: .
cdr3_aa: CASSPPSGRTDTQYF
cdr3_nt: TGTGCCAGCAGCCCCCCCAGCGGCCGAACAGATACGCAGTATTTT

d_call: .
j_call: TRBJ2-5
v_call: TRBV27
clone_size: .
cdr3_aa: CASRTETGISQETQYF
cdr3_nt: TGTGCCAGCAGAACCGAAACAGGGATCTCACAAGAGACCCAGTACTTC

d_call: .
j_call: TRBJ1-5
v_call: TRBV20-1
clone_size: .
cdr3_aa: CSASTGTRGPQHF
cdr3_nt: TGCAGTGCTAGTACCGGGACAAGAGGGCCCCAGCATTTT

d_call: TRBD2
j_call: TRBJ2-7
v_call: TRBV6-2/TRBV6-3
clone_size: .
cdr3_aa: CASSLTSGYSYEQYF
cdr3_nt: TGTGCCAGCAGTCTGACTAGCGGGTACTCCTACGAGCAGTACTTC

d_call: .
j_call: TRBJ2-1
v_call: TRBV4-1
clone_size: .
cdr3_aa: CASSQLRLGGSGNNEQFF
cdr3_nt: TGCGCCAGCAGCCAATTAAGACTAGGTGGGAGTGGTAACAATGAGCAGTTCTTC

d_call: TRBD1
j_call: TRBJ2-5
v_call: TRBV4-1
clone_size: .
cdr3_aa: CASSSRGRRETQYF
cdr3_nt: TGCGCCAGCAGTAGCAGGGGGCGCAGGGAGACCCAGTACTTC

d_call: .
j_call: TRBJ2-7
v_call: TRBV7-2
clone_size: .
cdr3_aa: CASSLWRDYEQYF
cdr3_nt: TGTGCCAGCAGCTTATGGCGGGACTACGAGCAGTACTTC

d_call: .
j_call: TRBJ2-5
v_call: TRBV11-2
clone_size: .
cdr3_aa: CASNRPGSWETQYF
cdr3_nt: TGTGCCAGCAATCGGCCGGGGTCATGGGAGACCCAGTACTTC

d_call: TRBD2
j_call: TRBJ2-1
v_call: TRBV5-1
clone_size: .
cdr3_aa: CASSSVAGGDNEQFF
cdr3_nt: TGCGCCAGCAGCTCCGTAGCGGGAGGGGACAATGAGCAGTTCTTC

d_call: TRBD1
j_call: TRBJ2-5
v_call: TRBV5-6
clone_size: .
cdr3_aa: CASIRIGTGAETQYF
cdr3_nt: TGTGCCAGCATCCGAATCGGGACAGGGGCTGAGACCCAGTACTTC

d_call: TRBD1
j_call: TRBJ1-3
v_call: TRBV29-1
clone_size: once
cdr3_aa: CSATQGNSGNTIYF
cdr3_nt: TGCAGCGCAACACAGGGGAACTCTGGAAACACCATATATTTT

d_call: TRBD2
j_call: TRBJ2-2
v_call: TRBV7-9
clone_size: .
cdr3_aa: CASSLYSSGVAGELFF
cdr3_nt: TGTGCCAGCAGCTTATACTCCAGCGGGGTCGCCGGGGAGCTGTTTTTT

d_call: .
j_call: TRBJ1-1
v_call: TRBV2
clone_size: .
cdr3_aa: CASSEALGTTWNTEAFF
cdr3_nt: TGTGCCAGCAGTGAAGCGCTTGGGACAACCTGGAACACTGAAGCTTTCTTT

d_call: TRBD2
j_call: TRBJ2-1
v_call: TRBV6-4
clone_size: .
cdr3_aa: CASSAGLAAYNEQFF
cdr3_nt: TGTGCCAGCAGTGCCGGACTAGCGGCTTACAATGAGCAGTTCTTC

d_call: .
j_call: TRBJ1-3
v_call: TRBV4-1
clone_size: .
cdr3_aa: CASTRLGGSLSGNTIYF
cdr3_nt: TGCGCCAGCACCCGATTAGGAGGGTCCCTCTCTGGAAACACCATATATTTT

d_call: .
j_call: TRBJ1-5
v_call: TRBV2
clone_size: .
cdr3_aa: CASSPSWGQPQHF
cdr3_nt: TGTGCCAGCAGTCCTAGCTGGGGACAGCCCCAGCATTTT

d_call: TRBD2
j_call: TRBJ2-7
v_call: TRBV4-1
clone_size: .
cdr3_aa: CASSQETSGSRSYEQYF
cdr3_nt: TGCGCCAGCAGCCAAGAGACTAGCGGTTCTCGTTCCTACGAGCAGTACTTC

d_call: TRBD2
j_call: TRBJ2-7
v_call: TRBV5-1
clone_size: .
cdr3_aa: CASSLTSGSYYEQYF
cdr3_nt: TGCGCCAGCAGCTTAACTAGCGGGAGTTATTACGAGCAGTACTTC

d_call: .
j_call: TRBJ2-6
v_call: TRBV7-9
clone_size: .
cdr3_aa: CASSSGQSGANVLTF
cdr3_nt: TGTGCCAGCAGCTCAGGCCAGTCTGGGGCCAACGTCCTGACTTTC